This T cell receptor beta chain was recovered during a study of blood T cell repertoires in COVID-19. Study summary: Acute-phase and convalescent COVID-19 samples originated in the United States, Italy and Spain. Sources were T cells, B-cell-depleted T cells, or PBMCs; the material itself was cDNA or gDNA.

Authors' data handling: Cell counts per sample came from amplifying reference gene primers. Sequenced by immunoSEQ multiplex PCR; TCRdb stores in-frame clones only, minus some. V and J calls and clone size are as listed in that table; D and trimming were resolved from the DNA. This sample yields approximately 180,000 clones, of which 88% are seen a single time; about 4.4% belongs to the top ten. The trim removed 4 bases at V and 1 base at J, leaving 4 bases unmatched. The CDR3 runs 16 residues. Germline assignment: CDR1 KGHDR and CDR2 SFDVKD. The chain carries TRBV24-1 and TRBJ2-3; 10 positions match TRBD2. The specimen sequenced was peripheral blood. The clonotype originates from a human donor in a cohort sampled during active COVID-19. The CDR3 protein is CATSEAGTSGTDTQYF. The CDR3 DNA follows: TGTGCCACCAGTGAAGCCGGGACTAGCGGCACAGATACGCAGTATTTT.